A selection of T cell receptor beta chains follows, all from one sample in a study of Tregs in tolerant kidney transplant recipients. The assay was immunoSEQ multiplex PCR, and TCRdb's table has in-frame clones only and misses some. The repertoire holds some 88,000 clones, with about 92% as singletons. Sequencing used CD8+ T cells from blood. All receptors come from a human donor in good health. The CDR3 runs from the conserved cysteine through the conserved F or W. Each record gives: D gene, J gene, V gene, clone size, CDR3 DNA, CDR3 protein. A D gene is named only where the DNA matches it firmly. Some rows have no size entry. The others give once, few or many, or a class for an expanded clone.

d_call: TRBD2; j_call: TRBJ2-7; v_call: TRBV27; clone_size: -; cdr3_nt: TGTGCCAGCAGAGCGGGGGGGCTGGACGAGCAGTACTTC; cdr3_aa: CASRAGGLDEQYF
d_call: -; j_call: TRBJ2-7; v_call: TRBV10-3; clone_size: -; cdr3_nt: TGTGCCATCAGTGAGTCGTCAGCAGGTCATTCCCCCTACGAGCAGTACTTC; cdr3_aa: CAISESSAGHSPYEQYF
d_call: -; j_call: TRBJ1-4; v_call: TRBV9; clone_size: -; cdr3_nt: TGTGCCAGCAGCGTGGGACCCCGGATCACTAATGAAAAACTGTTTTTT; cdr3_aa: CASSVGPRITNEKLFF
d_call: -; j_call: TRBJ2-2; v_call: TRBV7-8; clone_size: -; cdr3_nt: TGTGCCAGCAGCTTGCCACCGGGACACTCAACCGGGGAGCTGTTTTTT; cdr3_aa: CASSLPPGHSTGELFF
d_call: -; j_call: TRBJ1-1; v_call: TRBV19; clone_size: -; cdr3_nt: TGTGCCAGTAGTATATCTATGAACACTGAAGCTTTCTTT; cdr3_aa: CASSISMNTEAFF
d_call: TRBD2; j_call: TRBJ2-3; v_call: TRBV13; clone_size: -; cdr3_nt: TGTGCCAGCAGCCCGAGCCGGGGGGTGGGAACAGATACGCAGTATTTT; cdr3_aa: CASSPSRGVGTDTQYF
d_call: -; j_call: TRBJ2-2; v_call: TRBV9; clone_size: -; cdr3_nt: TGTGCCAGCAGCCATACGACAGTGGGGGCCGGGGAGCTGTTTTTT; cdr3_aa: CASSHTTVGAGELFF
d_call: TRBD2; j_call: TRBJ2-1; v_call: TRBV9; clone_size: -; cdr3_nt: TGTGCCAGCAGCGGACTAGCGGGGGCCCCCTCCTACAATGAGCAGTTCTTC; cdr3_aa: CASSGLAGAPSYNEQFF
d_call: TRBD2; j_call: TRBJ2-1; v_call: TRBV2; clone_size: -; cdr3_nt: TGTGCCAGCGGGGGACTAGCTTCGCATGAGCAGTTCTTC; cdr3_aa: CASGGLASHEQFF
d_call: -; j_call: TRBJ1-3; v_call: TRBV30; clone_size: -; cdr3_nt: TGTGCCTGGGCAGGCTTGGGAAACACCATATATTTT; cdr3_aa: CAWAGLGNTIYF
d_call: -; j_call: TRBJ2-7; v_call: TRBV5-1; clone_size: -; cdr3_nt: TGCGCCAGCAGCAGGGGATTGGACTACGAGCAGTACTTC; cdr3_aa: CASSRGLDYEQYF
d_call: TRBD2; j_call: TRBJ2-1; v_call: TRBV2; clone_size: once; cdr3_nt: TGTGCCAGCAGTGGGACTAGCGGGGGGCCCTACAATGAGCAGTTCTTC; cdr3_aa: CASSGTSGGPYNEQFF
d_call: -; j_call: TRBJ1-5; v_call: TRBV27; clone_size: -; cdr3_nt: TGTGCCAGCAGTTTATCGACCCAGGAACCTCCAGGACAGCCCCAGCATTTT; cdr3_aa: CASSLSTQEPPGQPQHF
d_call: -; j_call: TRBJ2-5; v_call: TRBV4-1; clone_size: -; cdr3_nt: TGCGCCAGCGGACTGGGGGATGGGGGTGAGACCCAGTACTTC; cdr3_aa: CASGLGDGGETQYF
d_call: -; j_call: TRBJ2-2; v_call: TRBV10-2; clone_size: -; cdr3_nt: TGCGCCAGCAGTGAGATTGGGGGGACCGGGGAGCTGTTTTTT; cdr3_aa: CASSEIGGTGELFF
d_call: -; j_call: TRBJ1-6; v_call: TRBV14; clone_size: few; cdr3_nt: TGTGCCAGCAGCCAAGTAGGGACGCCTTATAATTCACCCCTCCACTTT; cdr3_aa: CASSQVGTPYNSPLHF
d_call: -; j_call: TRBJ1-5; v_call: TRBV21-1; clone_size: -; cdr3_nt: TGTGCCAGCAGCAAAGGAAAGTGGGGGCTCAATCAGCCCCAGCATTTT; cdr3_aa: CASSKGKWGLNQPQHF
d_call: TRBD1; j_call: TRBJ1-2; v_call: TRBV5-1; clone_size: -; cdr3_nt: TGCGCCAGCAGCTTGGATGCGGACAGGGCTGTCTATGGCTACACCTTC; cdr3_aa: CASSLDADRAVYGYTF
d_call: -; j_call: TRBJ2-3; v_call: TRBV9; clone_size: -; cdr3_nt: TGTGCCAGCAGCGACCCGGGATTGCAGTATTTT; cdr3_aa: CASSDPGLQYF
d_call: -; j_call: TRBJ2-1; v_call: TRBV7-9; clone_size: -; cdr3_nt: TGTGCCAGCAGCTTAGGCCCCTCCTACAATGAGCAGTTCTTC; cdr3_aa: CASSLGPSYNEQFF
d_call: TRBD1; j_call: TRBJ1-3; v_call: TRBV19; clone_size: -; cdr3_nt: TGTGCCAGTAGACCCGGACAGGGCGGCTTCTCTGGAAACACCATATATTTT; cdr3_aa: CASRPGQGGFSGNTIYF
d_call: TRBD1; j_call: TRBJ2-7; v_call: TRBV30; clone_size: -; cdr3_nt: TGTGCCTGGAGTGTATTGGCTCTTCGCGGGACAGGGGTTGTTAGCGAGCAGTACTTC; cdr3_aa: CAWSVLALRGTGVVSEQYF
d_call: -; j_call: TRBJ2-2; v_call: TRBV12-5; clone_size: -; cdr3_nt: TGTGCTAGTGGTTGGGACATCGAACGCAACACCGGGGAGCTGTTTTTT; cdr3_aa: CASGWDIERNTGELFF
d_call: TRBD2; j_call: TRBJ2-3; v_call: TRBV5-4; clone_size: -; cdr3_nt: TGTGCCAGCAGCTCGGCGGGTTTAGCGGGAAGGGATACGCAGTATTTT; cdr3_aa: CASSSAGLAGRDTQYF
d_call: -; j_call: TRBJ1-1; v_call: TRBV10-3; clone_size: -; cdr3_nt: TGTGCCATCAGTGAGTCCGGGGGCCCTCTTATGAACACTGAAGCTTTCTTT; cdr3_aa: CAISESGGPLMNTEAFF
d_call: -; j_call: TRBJ1-1; v_call: TRBV13; clone_size: -; cdr3_nt: TGTGCCAGCAGCTTGATCTCCGGCACTGAAGCTTTCTTT; cdr3_aa: CASSLISGTEAFF
d_call: -; j_call: TRBJ2-5; v_call: TRBV7-9; clone_size: -; cdr3_nt: TGTGCCAGCAGCCAAGATCGTGCAGGGCGAGAGACCCAGTACTTC; cdr3_aa: CASSQDRAGRETQYF
d_call: -; j_call: TRBJ2-7; v_call: TRBV27; clone_size: -; cdr3_nt: TGTGCCAGCAGTCCCCGGACAGTCCTCTACGAGCAGTACTTC; cdr3_aa: CASSPRTVLYEQYF
d_call: -; j_call: TRBJ2-7; v_call: TRBV16; clone_size: -; cdr3_nt: TGTGCCAGCAGCCATAGCGGAGCTGACGAGCAGTACTTC; cdr3_aa: CASSHSGADEQYF
d_call: -; j_call: TRBJ2-5; v_call: TRBV4-1; clone_size: -; cdr3_nt: TGCGCCAGCAGCCAGATGACAGCGTACCAAGAGACCCAGTACTTC; cdr3_aa: CASSQMTAYQETQYF
d_call: -; j_call: TRBJ1-4; v_call: TRBV27; clone_size: -; cdr3_nt: TGTGCCAGCAGTCTTGTCCAGACAGCAACTAATGAAAAACTGTTTTTT; cdr3_aa: CASSLVQTATNEKLFF
d_call: -; j_call: TRBJ2-4; v_call: TRBV23-1; clone_size: -; cdr3_nt: TGCGCCAGCAGTCCGACCCCTACCCCGACAGAGACTCCAAACATTCAGTACTTC; cdr3_aa: CASSPTPTPTETPNIQYF
d_call: TRBD1; j_call: TRBJ1-4; v_call: TRBV5-1; clone_size: -; cdr3_nt: TGCGCCAGCAGCTTAGCCGGACAGGGTGGAACTAATGAAAAACTGTTTTTT; cdr3_aa: CASSLAGQGGTNEKLFF
d_call: TRBD1; j_call: TRBJ2-7; v_call: TRBV9; clone_size: -; cdr3_nt: TGTGCCAGCAGTCGTACGGACAGGGGACCCTACGAGCAGTACTTC; cdr3_aa: CASSRTDRGPYEQYF